The rows below give T cell receptor beta chains drawn from one sample of a study of T cell responses to AZD1222 COVID-19 vaccine. Using immunoSEQ multiplex PCR, the repertoire was profiled, and TCRdb retains in-frame clones only, with some absent. The table has 150,000 to 200,000 clones, about 91% seen once; the top ten hold 1% to 1.5%. The source material was peripheral blood, sampled 28 days after the second AZD1222 dose. The receptors shown here come from an adult who received the AZD1222 COVID-19 vaccine. Both conserved end residues are trimmed from each CDR3. D genes are given only for firm matches. The size entry is marked missing in some rows and otherwise reads once, few, many or a size class.

j_call clone_size v_call d_call cdr3_aa
TRBJ1-1 NA TRBV11-2 NA ASSLVPEVATEAF
TRBJ2-1 NA TRBV19 NA ASSIGAGYNEQF
TRBJ2-5 NA TRBV12-3/TRBV12-4 NA ASSLTGRETQY
TRBJ1-2 NA TRBV20-1 NA SASDSYGYT
TRBJ1-1 few TRBV29-1 NA SAAAGGSTEAF
TRBJ1-1 NA TRBV7-2 TRBD1 ASSPGGTVEAF
TRBJ1-4 once TRBV18 TRBD1 ASSPRQGKEEKLF
TRBJ2-2 NA TRBV19 TRBD2 ASNFVWTSGNTGELF
TRBJ2-7 NA TRBV30 NA AWISPLNSYEQY
TRBJ1-2 NA TRBV29-1 NA SVGGSNYGYT
TRBJ2-5 once TRBV11-2 NA ASSLIHGLAETQY
TRBJ1-5 NA TRBV19 NA ASSGQFNQPQH
TRBJ2-7 NA TRBV3-1/TRBV3-2 TRBD2 ASSPRGGEQY
TRBJ2-7 NA TRBV6-5 NA ASREEDRGSYEQY
TRBJ1-6 NA TRBV5-4 NA ASSLAISSNSPLH
TRBJ2-2 NA TRBV10-2 TRBD2 ASRGLAGGPRTGELF
TRBJ2-6 NA TRBV5-1 NA ASSAGQNGANVLT
TRBJ2-1 NA TRBV19 NA ASSSETGRVYNEQF
TRBJ2-7 NA TRBV6-1 NA ASSEGAGSSYEQY
TRBJ1-2 NA TRBV10-1 TRBD1 ARQQGLGYT
TRBJ2-2 NA TRBV24-1 NA ATSDSRTTVTGELF
TRBJ1-5 NA TRBV6-5 NA ASSPRVGNQPQH
TRBJ2-3 NA TRBV6-5 TRBD2 ASSSLAGGPDTQY
TRBJ1-1 NA TRBV27 NA ASSLSLAGNTEAF
TRBJ2-7 many TRBV7-9 NA ASSLMFHEQY
TRBJ1-5 NA TRBV5-8 TRBD1 ASSLGTLSGTDSNQPQH
TRBJ2-3 NA TRBV5-1 NA ASSLNTDTQY
TRBJ2-5 NA TRBV7-2 NA ASSPRTETWEETQY
TRBJ1-1 NA TRBV28 NA ASRSTGWTEAF
TRBJ2-2 NA TRBV19 NA ASIPQRGRGQGVTGELF
TRBJ1-5 once TRBV4-1 NA ASSQGDGNNQPQH
TRBJ2-7 NA TRBV7-8 NA ASSFSGEYEQY
TRBJ2-5 NA TRBV2 NA ASSEAPRGFQY
TRBJ2-1 NA TRBV6-5 TRBD2 ASSYKTSGMGEQF
TRBJ2-7 NA TRBV11-2 TRBD2 ASRPSGSSYEQY
TRBJ1-5 NA TRBV13 TRBD1 ASTQGANQPQH
TRBJ1-4 NA TRBV10-3 NA AISENRPAEANEKLF
TRBJ1-1 NA TRBV19 NA ASSMERQDGTEAF
TRBJ2-7 NA TRBV10-2 TRBD1 ASSRGQTFYEQY
TRBJ1-2 NA TRBV4-2 TRBD1 ASSQGQGAEGYT
TRBJ1-2 NA TRBV29-1 NA SVEDQAFGLLRRNGYT
TRBJ2-7 once TRBV6-5 TRBD1 ASSPAGTGTYEQY